These T cell receptor beta chains were read from a single sample in a study of cytomegalovirus exposure and HLA in healthy donors. Sequencing used immunoSEQ multiplex PCR; TCRdb keeps in-frame clones, though not all of them. Its table records around 100,000 clones. Sequenced: PBMCs. These receptors were taken from a man aged 35 to 55 in good health and CMV-seronegative. CDR3s include the opening cysteine and the closing phenylalanine or tryptophan. D genes are given only for firm matches.

>TRBJ2-1|TRBV7-6|TRBD2
CASTRTSGNDEQFF
TGTGCCAGCACCAGGACTAGCGGGAACGATGAGCAGTTCTTC
>TRBJ1-3|TRBV28|-
CASSHKAGGQMNSGNTIYF
TGTGCCAGCAGCCACAAGGCGGGGGGCCAGATGAACTCTGGAAACACCATATATTTT
>TRBJ1-1|TRBV7-2|-
CASSRPNLGLWGTEAFF
TGTGCCAGCAGTCGACCAAACCTGGGACTATGGGGCACTGAAGCTTTCTTT
>TRBJ1-5|TRBV4-2|-
CASSQERIGAQHF
TGTGCCAGCAGCCAAGAACGGATCGGAGCCCAGCATTTT
>TRBJ1-2|TRBV2|TRBD1
CASSADRDPLYGYTF
TGTGCCAGCAGCGCCGACAGGGATCCCCTCTATGGCTACACCTTC
>TRBJ2-7|TRBV10-1|-
CASSGGQSVHEQYF
TGCGCCAGCAGCGGGGGACAGTCCGTCCACGAGCAGTACTTC
>TRBJ1-2|TRBV7-9|-
CASSFYSSYGYTF
TGTGCCAGCAGCTTCTATTCGAGCTATGGCTACACCTTC
>TRBJ2-1|TRBV5-1|TRBD2
CASSLGTSGNKRDNEQFF
TGCGCCAGCAGCTTGGGGACTAGCGGGAATAAACGAGACAATGAGCAGTTCTTC
>TRBJ2-2|TRBV7-9|-
CASSFGIADAGELFF
TGTGCCAGCAGCTTTGGTATAGCGGACGCCGGGGAGCTGTTTTTT
>TRBJ1-1|TRBV6-6|TRBD1
CASSRRDSGKNTEAFF
TGTGCCAGCAGTCGACGGGACAGTGGGAAGAACACTGAAGCTTTCTTT
>TRBJ2-7|TRBV10-3|TRBD2
CAISDSSGSTYEQYF
TGTGCCATCAGTGATTCCAGCGGGAGCACCTACGAGCAGTACTTC
>TRBJ2-3|TRBV27|-
CASSPLTGTGTDTQYF
TGTGCCAGCAGCCCCCTTACAGGCACAGGCACAGATACGCAGTATTTT
>TRBJ1-2|TRBV5-1|TRBD1
CASSLEGTGLKGYTF
TGCGCCAGCAGCCTGGAGGGGACAGGGTTGAAAGGCTACACCTTC
>TRBJ2-5|TRBV30|-
CAWSIQDFWAEETQYF
TGTGCCTGGAGTATTCAGGACTTCTGGGCGGAAGAGACCCAGTACTTC
>TRBJ2-2|TRBV6-1|TRBD2
CASSGLAGGFPGELFF
TGTGCCAGCAGTGGGCTAGCGGGGGGGTTTCCCGGGGAGCTGTTTTTT
>TRBJ1-1|TRBV27|-
CASSLEGLKTEAFF
TGTGCCAGCAGTTTGGAGGGGTTGAAAACTGAAGCTTTCTTT
>TRBJ2-1|TRBV5-4|-
CASSGTGKGSNEQFF
TGTGCCAGCAGCGGTACAGGGAAGGGGAGCAATGAGCAGTTCTTC
>TRBJ2-1|TRBV25-1|-
CASTDNNEQFF
TGTGCCAGCACAGATAACAATGAGCAGTTCTTC
>TRBJ2-5|TRBV28|TRBD1
CASSFQGAPQETQYF
TGTGCCAGCAGTTTCCAGGGGGCGCCCCAGGAGACCCAGTACTTC
>TRBJ2-1|TRBV5-4|-
CASSPPRGGYNEQFF
TGTGCCAGCAGCCCTCCTCGGGGTGGGTACAATGAGCAGTTCTTC
>TRBJ1-2|TRBV6-5|TRBD1
CASSYSRDRAYGYTF
TGTGCCAGCAGTTACTCGAGGGACAGGGCCTATGGCTACACCTTC
>TRBJ2-3|TRBV9|TRBD2
CASSDNLEREPDTQYF
TGTGCCAGCAGCGATAACTTAGAGCGGGAGCCAGATACGCAGTATTTT
>TRBJ2-3|TRBV7-9|TRBD2
CASSPLAGGQDTQYF
TGTGCCAGCAGCCCTTTAGCGGGGGGGCAGGATACGCAGTATTTT
>TRBJ2-2|TRBV5-1|TRBD1
CASSPGTGNTGELFF
TGCGCCAGCAGCCCGGGGACAGGCAACACCGGGGAGCTGTTTTTT